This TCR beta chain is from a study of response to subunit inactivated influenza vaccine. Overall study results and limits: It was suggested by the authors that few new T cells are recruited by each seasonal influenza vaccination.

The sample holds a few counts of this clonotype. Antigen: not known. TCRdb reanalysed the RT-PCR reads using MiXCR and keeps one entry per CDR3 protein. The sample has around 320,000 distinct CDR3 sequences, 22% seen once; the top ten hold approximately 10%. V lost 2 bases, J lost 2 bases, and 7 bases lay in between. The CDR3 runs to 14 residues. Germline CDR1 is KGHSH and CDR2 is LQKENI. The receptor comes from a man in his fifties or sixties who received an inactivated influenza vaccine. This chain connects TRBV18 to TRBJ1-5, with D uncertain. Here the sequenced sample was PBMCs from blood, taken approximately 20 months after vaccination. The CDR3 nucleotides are TGTGCCAGCTCACCATCGATAGGCAATCAGCCCCAGCATTTT. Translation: CASSPSIGNQPQHF.